This T cell receptor (beta chain) was documented in a study of T cell changes during pregnancy in multiple sclerosis. The data were produced by immunoSEQ multiplex PCR, yet TCRdb's version contains in-frame clones alone and is incomplete. The data show 40,000 to 50,000 clones, about 89% seen once. The starting material was CD8+ T cells from peripheral blood mononuclear cells, obtained after pregnancy. The source of this sequence is a female donor with multiple sclerosis, enrolled in a pregnancy study.

The CDR3: CASSPLAALQETQYF. DNA for the CDR3: TGCGCCAGCAGCCCGCTAGCGGCCCTTCAAGAGACCCAGTACTTC. This sequence joins TRBV4-1 and TRBJ2-5, with 7 positions matching TRBD2. Germline V gene data show CDR1 as MGHRA and CDR2 as YSYEKL. With V trimmed by 4 bases and J by 2 bases, 7 bases remained unmatched. This CDR3 has 15 amino acids.